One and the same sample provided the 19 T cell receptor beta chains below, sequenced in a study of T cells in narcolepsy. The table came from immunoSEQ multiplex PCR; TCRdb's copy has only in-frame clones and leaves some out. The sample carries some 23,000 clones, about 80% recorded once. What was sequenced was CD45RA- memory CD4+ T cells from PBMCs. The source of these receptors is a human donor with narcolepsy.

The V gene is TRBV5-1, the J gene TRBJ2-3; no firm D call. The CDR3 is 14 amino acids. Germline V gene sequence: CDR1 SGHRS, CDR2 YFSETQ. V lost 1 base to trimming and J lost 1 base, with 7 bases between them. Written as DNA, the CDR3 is TGCGCCAGCAGCTTGCCCGCCGGCACAGATACGCAGTATTTT. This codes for CASSLPAGTDTQYF.

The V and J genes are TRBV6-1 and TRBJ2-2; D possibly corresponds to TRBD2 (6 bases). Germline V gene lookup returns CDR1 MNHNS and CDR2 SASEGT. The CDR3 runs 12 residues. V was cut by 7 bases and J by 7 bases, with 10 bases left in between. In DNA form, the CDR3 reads TGTGCCAGCACTTGGGGGGACGGGGAGCTGTTTTTT. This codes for CASTWGDGELFF.

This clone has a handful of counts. The CDR3 nucleotides read TGTGCCAGCAGCCGAGGGGGGTTCAACACCGGGGAGCTGTTTTTT. Translating it yields CASSRGGFNTGELFF. This rearrangement joins TRBV7-9 to TRBJ2-2; D tentatively fits TRBD1 or TRBD2 (6 bases each). The CDR3 has 15 amino acids. Trimming pared 5 bases from V and 2 bases from J, leaving 12 bases between. Germline assignment: CDR1 SEHNR and CDR2 FQNEAQ (reference sequence).

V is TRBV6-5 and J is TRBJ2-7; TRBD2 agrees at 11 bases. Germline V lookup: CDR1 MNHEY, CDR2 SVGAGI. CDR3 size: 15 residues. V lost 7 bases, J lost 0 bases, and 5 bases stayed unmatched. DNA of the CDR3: TGTGCCAGCACCCTAGCGGGGGGCCACTCCTACGAGCAGTACTTC. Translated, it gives CASTLAGGHSYEQYF.

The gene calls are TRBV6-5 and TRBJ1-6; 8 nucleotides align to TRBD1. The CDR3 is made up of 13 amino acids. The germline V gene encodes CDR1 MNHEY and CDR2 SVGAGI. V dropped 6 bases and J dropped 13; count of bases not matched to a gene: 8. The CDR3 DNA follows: TGTGCCAGCAGAACTAGGACAGGGACCCCCCTCCACTTT. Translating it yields CASRTRTGTPLHF.

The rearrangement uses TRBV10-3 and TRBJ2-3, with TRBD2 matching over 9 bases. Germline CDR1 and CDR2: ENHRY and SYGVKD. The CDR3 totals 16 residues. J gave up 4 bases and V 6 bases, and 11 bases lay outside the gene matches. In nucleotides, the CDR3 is TGTGCCATCAGGGGGTGCCAGCGGGGGGTTGCAGATACGCAGTATTTT. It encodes CAIRGCQRGVADTQYF.

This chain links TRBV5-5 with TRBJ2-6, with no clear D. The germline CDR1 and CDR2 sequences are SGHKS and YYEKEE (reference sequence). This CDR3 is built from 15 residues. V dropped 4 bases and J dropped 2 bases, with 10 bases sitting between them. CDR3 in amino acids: CASSQWGPGANVLTF. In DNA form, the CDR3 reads TGTGCCAGCAGCCAGTGGGGTCCTGGGGCCAACGTCCTGACTTTC. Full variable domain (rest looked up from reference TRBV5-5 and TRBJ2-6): DAGVTQSPTHLIKTRGQQVTLRCSPISGHKSVSWYQQVLGQGPQFIFQYYEKEERGRGNFPDRFSARQFPNYSSELNVNALLLGDSALYLCASSQWGPGANVLTFGAGSRLTVL.

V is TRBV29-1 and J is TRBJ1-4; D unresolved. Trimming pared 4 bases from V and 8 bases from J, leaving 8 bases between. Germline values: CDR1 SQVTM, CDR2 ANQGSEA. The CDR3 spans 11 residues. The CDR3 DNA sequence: TGCAGCGTTGGGTCCGCCGAAAAACTGTTTTTT. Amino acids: CSVGSAEKLFF.

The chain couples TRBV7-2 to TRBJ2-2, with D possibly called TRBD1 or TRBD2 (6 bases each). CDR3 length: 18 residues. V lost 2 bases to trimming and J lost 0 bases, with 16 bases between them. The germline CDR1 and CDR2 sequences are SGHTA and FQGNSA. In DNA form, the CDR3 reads TGTGCCAGCAGCTTAATGCGAGGGGGGACACCGAACACCGGGGAGCTGTTTTTT. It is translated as CASSLMRGGTPNTGELFF.

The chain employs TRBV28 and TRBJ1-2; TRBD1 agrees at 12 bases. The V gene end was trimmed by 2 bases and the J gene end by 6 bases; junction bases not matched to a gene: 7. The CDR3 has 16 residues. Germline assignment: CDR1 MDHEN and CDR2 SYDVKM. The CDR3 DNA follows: TGTGCCAGCAGTTTAACCGGGACAGGGGGCGACAATGGCTACACCTTC. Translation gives CASSLTGTGGDNGYTF.

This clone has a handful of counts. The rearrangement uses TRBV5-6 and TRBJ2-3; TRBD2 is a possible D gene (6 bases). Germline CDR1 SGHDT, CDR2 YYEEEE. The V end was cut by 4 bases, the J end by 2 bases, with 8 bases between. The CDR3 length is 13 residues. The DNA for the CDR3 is TGTGCCAGCAGCCCGGGAGACACAGATACGCAGTATTTT. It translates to CASSPGDTDTQYF.

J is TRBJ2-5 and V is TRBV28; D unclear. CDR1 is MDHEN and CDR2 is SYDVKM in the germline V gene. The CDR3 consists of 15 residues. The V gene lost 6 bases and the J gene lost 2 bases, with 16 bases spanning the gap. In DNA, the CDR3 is TGTGCCAGCAGCTTTACCCGGACGGGTCAAGAGACCCAGTACTTC. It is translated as CASSFTRTGQETQYF.

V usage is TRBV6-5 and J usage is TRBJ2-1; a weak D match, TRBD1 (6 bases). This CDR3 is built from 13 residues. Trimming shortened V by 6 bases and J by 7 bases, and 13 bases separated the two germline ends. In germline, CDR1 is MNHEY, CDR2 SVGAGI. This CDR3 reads CASRANRANEQFF. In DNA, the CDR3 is TGTGCCAGCAGAGCTAACAGGGCGAATGAGCAGTTCTTC.

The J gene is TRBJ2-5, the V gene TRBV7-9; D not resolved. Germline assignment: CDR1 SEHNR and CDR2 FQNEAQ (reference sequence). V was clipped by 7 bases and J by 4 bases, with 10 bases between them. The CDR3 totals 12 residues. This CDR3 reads CASILGAETQYF. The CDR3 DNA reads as TGTGCCAGCATTCTTGGTGCAGAGACCCAGTACTTC. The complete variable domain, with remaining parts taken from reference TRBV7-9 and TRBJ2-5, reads DTGVSQNPRHKITKRGQNVTFRCDPISEHNRLYWYRQTLGQGPEFLTYFQNEAQLEKSRLLSDRFSAERPKGSFSTLEIQRTEQGDSAMYLCASILGAETQYFGPGTRLLVL.

This CDR3 reads CASSSGLSGNTIYF. The CDR3 DNA reads as TGTGCCAGCAGCTCCGGACTTTCTGGAAACACCATATATTTT. The V call is TRBV11-2, the J call TRBJ1-3, with D hard to call. Germline CDR1 and CDR2: SGHAT and FQNNGV. The CDR3 runs to 14 residues. V was clipped by 4 bases and J by 1 base, with 8 bases between them.

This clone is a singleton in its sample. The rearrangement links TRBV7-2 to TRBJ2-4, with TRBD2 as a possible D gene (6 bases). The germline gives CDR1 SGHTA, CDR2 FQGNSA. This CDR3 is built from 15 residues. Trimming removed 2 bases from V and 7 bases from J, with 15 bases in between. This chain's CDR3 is CASSLRWGVGNIQYF. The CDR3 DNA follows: TGTGCCAGCAGCTTAAGGTGGGGGGTCGGGAACATTCAGTACTTC.

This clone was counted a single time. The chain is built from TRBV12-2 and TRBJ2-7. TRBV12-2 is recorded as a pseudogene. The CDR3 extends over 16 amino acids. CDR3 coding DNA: TGTGCAAGTCGCTTAGTTGGTCCTTCACCCCACTACGAGCAGTACTTC. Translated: CASRLVGPSPHYEQYF.

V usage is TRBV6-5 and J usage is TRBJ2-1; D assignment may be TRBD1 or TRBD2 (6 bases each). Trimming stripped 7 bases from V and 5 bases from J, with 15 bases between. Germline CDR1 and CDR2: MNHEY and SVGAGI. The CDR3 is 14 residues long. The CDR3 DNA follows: TGTGCCAGCAAAACCAGACGGGGGCACAATGAGCAGTTCTTC. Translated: CASKTRRGHNEQFF.

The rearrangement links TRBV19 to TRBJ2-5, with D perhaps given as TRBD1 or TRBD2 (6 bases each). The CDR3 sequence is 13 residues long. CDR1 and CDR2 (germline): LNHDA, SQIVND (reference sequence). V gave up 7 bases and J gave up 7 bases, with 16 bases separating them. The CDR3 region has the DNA TGTGCCAGTAATGGGGGGCAGTTTGGGACCCAGTACTTC. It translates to CASNGGQFGTQYF.